This is a list of T cell receptor beta chains from one sample in a study of OX40 agonist ivuxolimab in advanced cancers. TCRdb's copy holds only in-frame clones and misses some; the assay was immunoSEQ multiplex PCR. The sample contains 21,000 or so clones, about four fifths of which appear only once. The sequenced sample was CD4+ or CD8+ T cells sorted from blood, obtained in a trial of the OX40 agonist ivuxolimab. The receptor source for this set is an adult with an advanced solid tumor such as melanoma, head and neck, liver or kidney cancer. The CDR3 runs from the conserved cysteine through the conserved F or W. The D gene is left open where the match is weak. The listing skips clone size in some rows; elsewhere it reads once, few, many or a size class.

>.|.|TRBJ2-4|TRBV6-1
TGTGCCAGCAGCCAACTAGGGGCCAAAAACATTCAGTACTTC
CASSQLGAKNIQYF
>few|TRBD2|TRBJ2-1|TRBV7-9
TGTGCCAGCACAGCCCCCCGGGTGGGTAGCGGGAGTCGGCACAATGAGCAGTTCTTC
CASTAPRVGSGSRHNEQFF
>once|TRBD1|TRBJ2-7|TRBV7-9
TGTGCCAGCAGCCCGCCGCCGGGACAGGGGGCGTACGAGCAGTACTTC
CASSPPPGQGAYEQYF
>.|.|TRBJ1-1|TRBV7-9
TGTGCCAGCAGCTTCGTAGGAAACACTGAAGCTTTCTTT
CASSFVGNTEAFF
>.|.|TRBJ2-5|TRBV7-9
TGTGCCAGCAGCTTATCCAGGGCTGGACAAGAGACCCAGTACTTC
CASSLSRAGQETQYF
>.|.|TRBJ2-3|TRBV9
TGTGCCAGCAGCCCATGGTACGGTACTGATACGCAGTATTTT
CASSPWYGTDTQYF
>.|.|TRBJ2-5|TRBV9
TGTGCCAGCAGCGGCAGGGGAGACCAAGAGACCCAGTACTTC
CASSGRGDQETQYF
>.|.|TRBJ2-3|TRBV27
TGTGCCAGCAGTTTGGCCCGTAGCACAGATACGCAGTATTTT
CASSLARSTDTQYF
>.|.|TRBJ1-4|TRBV7-9
TGTGCCAGCAGCTTAGTTCCAGTGGATGAAAAACTGTTTTTT
CASSLVPVDEKLFF
>few|TRBD1|TRBJ1-1|TRBV4-1
TGCGCCAGCCGGGACAGCCTTAACACTGAAGCTTTCTTT
CASRDSLNTEAFF
>.|.|TRBJ2-1|TRBV6-1
TGTGCCAGCAGTGATCGGGGGGCGCGCAATGAGCAGTTCTTC
CASSDRGARNEQFF
>medium-sized|TRBD2|TRBJ2-1|TRBV29-1
TGCAGCGTTGAAGACCTAGCGGGACAGAGCTCCTACAATGAGCAGTTCTTC
CSVEDLAGQSSYNEQFF
>.|TRBD2|TRBJ2-7|TRBV7-6
TGTGCCGGGGAGGGGAGCTCCTACGAGCAGTACTTC
CAGEGSSYEQYF
>.|.|TRBJ2-1|TRBV28
TGTGCCAGCAGCCACAATGAGCAGTTCTTC
CASSHNEQFF
>.|.|TRBJ2-7|TRBV27
TGTGCCAGCAGTCCAGGTTCAGGGTTCGCCGAGCAGTACTTC
CASSPGSGFAEQYF
>.|.|TRBJ2-7|TRBV27
TGTGCCACCCAACGCGCGACTGACAGGCCCTCCTACGAGCAGTACTTC
CATQRATDRPSYEQYF
>.|.|TRBJ2-1|TRBV9
TGTGCCAGCAGCGTAGCCGGGGAGAGGGGGGATGAGCAGTTCTTC
CASSVAGERGDEQFF
>.|.|TRBJ2-1|TRBV5-1
TGCGCCAGCAGCTTGGACAGCTCCTACAATGAGCAGTTCTTC
CASSLDSSYNEQFF
>medium-sized|TRBD2|TRBJ2-7|TRBV9
TGTGCCAGCAGCGTAGACGTAGCGGGAGGCTACGAGCAGTACTTC
CASSVDVAGGYEQYF
>.|.|TRBJ2-7|TRBV6-6
TGTGCCAGCAGTCTCTCTACCTACGAGCAGTACTTC
CASSLSTYEQYF
>medium-sized|TRBD2|TRBJ2-1|TRBV30
TGTGCCTGGAGAACACTAGCGGAGTACAATGAGCAGTTCTTC
CAWRTLAEYNEQFF
>.|.|TRBJ1-5|TRBV19
TGTGCCAGTTCAGGGTTCGGGGGCAATCAGCCCCAGCATTTT
CASSGFGGNQPQHF